This T cell receptor (beta chain) derives from a study of T cell responses to AZD1222 COVID-19 vaccine. Broader study findings: Two AZD1222 administrations were followed by greater Spike-specific TCR breadth and depth. No repertoire was sampled before or during the peak T cell response, only after it. White British ancestry dominated among donors, who included more females, and clonal diversity was possibly underestimated. Along spike, vaccine-associated CD4 TCRs were found throughout, with dominance at 160-218 and 743-854.

Produced via immunoSEQ multiplex PCR; TCRdb's table is partial and in-frame only. This sample contains about 140,000 clones. In regard to this clone: The antigen is not known.

Per the germline V gene, CDR1 is SNHLY and CDR2 is FYNNEI. Deletions cut 4 bases from V and 0 bases from J, with 12 bases between. The CDR3 runs 15 residues. This TCR came from an adult in good health. Sequencing was carried out using peripheral blood. This chain connects TRBV2 to TRBJ1-1; D is uncertain. The CDR3 here is CASSGPTRMNTEAFF. CDR3 DNA: TGTGCCAGCAGTGGCCCTACGAGAATGAACACTGAAGCTTTCTTT.